This T cell receptor (beta chain) was recovered during a study of blood T cell repertoires in COVID-19 (dated by TCRdb to about 2020). Regarding the study in general: Collaborator samples came from the United States, Italy and Spain and covered acute and convalescent phases of COVID-19. The material from the prospective study consisted of cDNA or gDNA derived from T cells, B-cell-depleted T cells, or PBMCs. Deeply sampled blood TCRbeta repertoires from subjects exposed to, actively infected with, or recovered from COVID-19 were included in the dataset. A freely available public database, intended as a resource for researchers studying the immune response to SARS-CoV-2, is where the repertoires were released. The samples were drawn from two sources: the first 160 participants of the ongoing ImmuneRACE study, and fewer than 1,500 subjects contributed by 6 global collaborators. The sample metadata nearly always contained a de-identified subject ID, COVID-19 status, age in years and sex. Where HLA class I and class II types were available, the types were taken from metadata supplied by the sample provider, not from assay-based typing.

This clone was picked up one time. Its target antigen remains unknown. Base qualities are missing; no much larger clone stands one base away. The paper's findings and limits, for the study overall: Clinical and demographic metadata were provided uncurated, with the amount varying by source and participant.

TCRbeta CDR3 regions were amplified from genomic DNA using the immunoSEQ Assay, a bias-controlled multiplex PCR. The published analysis was carried out like this. The number of nucleated cells in each sample was estimated from the amplification of reference gene primers within the assay. To quantify the absolute abundance of each unique TCRbeta CDR3 rearrangement, sequence reads were collapsed and filtered. For each sample, productive Simpson clonality was calculated as the square root of Simpson's diversity index over productive rearrangements. As stored in TCRdb, this immuneACCESS dataset retains in-frame rearrangements with V and J assigned. A fraction of the clones does not appear; measured against another copy, unresolved V genes explain less than half of the discrepancy, and the remainder lacks a known reason. V, J and clone size are those of that table, while D and trimming were read from the DNA. This sample is represented by some 330,000 clones; 80% to 90% of them were singletons. The ten largest make up under 6% of the sample.

V is pared back by 0 bases and J by 4 bases, with 9 bases lying between the germline termini. The CDR3 goes from the cysteine to the phenylalanine over 14 residues. Kept here is only the CDR3 DNA, which spans 42 bases and is read in frame from base 1. CDR1 and CDR2 are drawn from the germline V gene (reference sequence): GTSNPN, SVGIG. In the prospective study, participants were about 18 to 100 years old, resided in fewer than 25 geographic areas of the United States, and were enrolled through a virtual design. Cohort assignment in the prospective study relied on participant-reported clinical history from a screening survey and a study questionnaire. Recovered participants in ImmuneRACE Cohort 3 were defined as having two consecutive negative NP/OP PCR tests, clearance from a healthcare professional, or resolution of symptoms. Mobile phlebotomists in the prospective study collected whole blood, serum and a nasopharyngeal or oropharyngeal swab from every participant. Over a roughly 2-month period, participants in the prospective study had the option of providing additional blood draws and questionnaires. Blood samples from the prospective study were shipped frozen or at room temperature prior to DNA extraction.

The receptor was derived from a man under 40 who had recovered from COVID-19. The specimen was PBMCs or T cells enriched from blood (not recorded which). The chain joins TRBV30 to TRBJ1-4, with the D gene not clear enough to name. The bases read TGTGCCTGGAGTGTACCGGGTTATAATGAAAAACTGTTTTTT. Translated, this gives CAWSVPGYNEKLFF.